A selection of T cell receptor beta chains follows, all from one sample in a study of beta chain features in type 1 diabetes. Some clones are missing from TCRdb's copy, which holds only in-frame ones; the method was immunoSEQ multiplex PCR. The sample lists around 690,000 clones; around an eighth were seen once. The sequenced sample was naive CD4+ T cells from blood. The source is a man aged 25-45 years with type 1 diabetes. CDR3s include the opening cysteine and the closing phenylalanine or tryptophan. A D gene is named only where the DNA matches it firmly. The size field is filled for only some rows; it gives once, few, many or a size class.

V gene,clone size,J gene,D gene,CDR3 protein,CDR3 DNA
TRBV2,few,TRBJ2-1,TRBD1,CASKGAPLVDYNEQFF,TGTGCCAGCAAGGGGGCCCCGTTGGTGGACTACAATGAGCAGTTCTTC
TRBV9,few,TRBJ1-2,NA,CASSTMGAVNYGYTF,TGTGCCAGCAGCACCATGGGGGCAGTGAACTATGGCTACACCTTC
TRBV4-2,few,TRBJ2-2,NA,CASSQGHQNTGELFF,TGTGCCAGCAGCCAGGGACACCAGAACACCGGGGAGCTGTTTTTT
TRBV6-5,few,TRBJ1-5,NA,CASGRVSNQPQHF,TGTGCCAGCGGAAGGGTTAGCAATCAGCCCCAGCATTTT
TRBV7-2,few,TRBJ2-3,NA,CASSLNMGLSTDTQYF,TGTGCCAGCAGCTTAAACATGGGGCTAAGCACAGATACGCAGTATTTT
TRBV19,NA,TRBJ2-3,NA,CASSIHGSNTQYF,TGTGCCAGTAGTATTCATGGGAGTAATACGCAGTATTTT
TRBV6-6,NA,TRBJ2-3,NA,CASQTGATDTQYF,TGTGCCAGCCAGACAGGAGCTACAGATACGCAGTATTTT
TRBV9,few,TRBJ1-2,TRBD1,CASSVAEGQGAYGYTF,TGTGCCAGCAGCGTAGCGGAGGGACAGGGAGCCTATGGCTACACCTTC
TRBV2,NA,TRBJ1-1,NA,CASTIGNTEAFF,TGTGCCAGCACCATCGGGAACACTGAAGCTTTCTTT
TRBV4-3,NA,TRBJ2-2,TRBD2,CASSPKLTSGVGNTGELFF,TGCGCCAGCAGCCCAAAGCTTACTAGCGGGGTGGGAAACACCGGGGAGCTGTTTTTT
TRBV7-2,few,TRBJ1-4,NA,CASSRTPGHEGEKLFF,TGTGCCAGCAGCCGAACTCCGGGACATGAGGGTGAAAAACTGTTTTTT
TRBV7-2,NA,TRBJ1-1,NA,CASSWGGDTEAFF,TGTGCCAGCAGTTGGGGAGGCGACACTGAAGCTTTCTTT
TRBV18,NA,TRBJ1-2,NA,CASSPGQGMYGYTF,TGTGCCAGCTCACCAGGGCAGGGGATGTATGGCTACACCTTC
TRBV7-2,few,TRBJ2-6,TRBD1,CASSLVGTGSSGANVLTF,TGTGCCAGCAGCTTAGTCGGGACAGGTAGCTCTGGGGCCAACGTCCTGACTTTC
TRBV11-3,NA,TRBJ2-5,TRBD1,CASSASTGLGTQYF,TGTGCCAGCAGCGCATCGACAGGGCTGGGAACCCAGTACTTC
TRBV6-5,NA,TRBJ2-2,NA,CASSYWPGELFF,TGTGCCAGCAGTTACTGGCCAGGAGAGCTGTTTTTT
TRBV6-5,NA,TRBJ1-2,NA,CASSERGSGYTF,TGTGCCAGCAGTGAAAGGGGCTCTGGCTACACCTTC
TRBV4-3,NA,TRBJ2-1,NA,CASSQDKGGHNEQFF,TGCGCCAGCAGCCAAGATAAGGGGGGCCACAATGAGCAGTTCTTC
TRBV7-2,few,TRBJ1-2,TRBD1,CASSFGQGVSIGGYTF,TGTGCCAGCAGCTTCGGACAGGGCGTATCTATCGGGGGCTACACCTTC
TRBV7-2,few,TRBJ1-2,TRBD1,CASSPPDRGHYGYTF,TGTGCCAGCAGCCCCCCGGACAGGGGCCACTATGGCTACACCTTC